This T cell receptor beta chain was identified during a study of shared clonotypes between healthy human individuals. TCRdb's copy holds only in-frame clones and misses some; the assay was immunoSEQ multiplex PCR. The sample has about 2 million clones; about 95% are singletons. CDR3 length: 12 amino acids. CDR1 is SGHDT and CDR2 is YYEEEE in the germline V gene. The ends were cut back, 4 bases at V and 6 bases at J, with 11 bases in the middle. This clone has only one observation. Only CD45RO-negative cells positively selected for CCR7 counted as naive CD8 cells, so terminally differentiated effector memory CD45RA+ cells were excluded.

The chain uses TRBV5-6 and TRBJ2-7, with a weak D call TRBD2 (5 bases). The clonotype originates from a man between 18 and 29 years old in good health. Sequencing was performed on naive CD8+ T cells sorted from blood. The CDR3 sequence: CASSVGNPEQYF. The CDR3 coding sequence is TGTGCCAGCAGCGTCGGGAATCCCGAGCAGTACTTC.